The 30 T cell receptor beta chains listed next were all sequenced from one sample in a study of blood T cell repertoires in COVID-19. Method: immunoSEQ multiplex PCR; TCRdb's copy keeps in-frame clones and lacks some. The table lists about 64,000 clones, about 81% of them singletons, with more than 13% in the top ten. Specimen: peripheral blood. The receptors derive from a man older than 75 with acute or convalescent COVID-19.

V usage is TRBV25-1 and J usage is TRBJ2-3; 7 bases match TRBD1. The germline gives CDR1 MGHDK, CDR2 SYGVNS. This CDR3 region has 16 residues. V lost 3 bases and J lost 2; bases outside the gene matches: 8. This chain's CDR3 is CASSDLRQGTTDTQYF. Here the CDR3 DNA reads TGTGCCAGCAGTGATTTGCGACAGGGCACCACAGATACGCAGTATTTT.

The chain joins TRBV14 to TRBJ1-1; D is unclear. Germline CDR1 SGHDN, CDR2 FVKESK. The CDR3 runs to 17 residues. Trimming shortened V by 0 bases and J by 0 bases, and 14 bases separated the two germline ends. DNA of the CDR3: TGTGCCAGCAGCCAAGATGCCAGACCGACACTGAACACTGAAGCTTTCTTT. Protein sequence: CASSQDARPTLNTEAFF.

The rearrangement links TRBV19 to TRBJ2-2; the D gene is possibly TRBD1 (6 bases). The V gene's germline CDR1 is LNHDA and CDR2 SQIVND (reference sequence). V was clipped by 3 bases and J by 5 bases, with 13 bases between them. The CDR3 spans 15 residues. CDR3 in amino acids: CASSITGRRTGELFF. CDR3 nucleotide sequence: TGTGCCAGTAGTATCACAGGGCGTAGAACCGGGGAGCTGTTTTTT.

This clone is a singleton in its sample. The chain has TRBV6-5 and TRBJ1-4; 7 bases match TRBD1. CDR1 and CDR2 (germline): MNHEY, SVGAGI. This CDR3 comprises 15 residues. V lost 2 bases and J lost 3; bases outside the gene matches: 3. CDR3 in amino acids: CASSYEGAANEKLFF. The CDR3 nucleotides read TGTGCCAGCAGTTACGAGGGGGCCGCTAATGAAAAACTGTTTTTT.

J is TRBJ2-3 and V is TRBV18; D gene uncertain. The CDR3 contains 13 residues. Germline V lookup: CDR1 KGHSH, CDR2 LQKENI. V shed 0 bases and J shed 2 bases, with 3 bases lying between them. The CDR3 loop is CASSPPSTDTQYF. CDR3 nucleotides: TGTGCCAGCTCACCACCCTCCACAGATACGCAGTATTTT.

The table lists this clone with a few counts. This sequence joins TRBV2 and TRBJ1-1; D unresolved. Per germline, CDR1 SNHLY and CDR2 FYNNEI. This CDR3 has 14 residues. Trimming removed 5 bases at V and 3 bases at J, with 13 bases between. In nucleotides, the CDR3 is TGTGCCAGCAGTAGAACCGGGTCATACACTGAAGCTTTCTTT. Translation: CASSRTGSYTEAFF.

V usage is TRBV19 and J usage is TRBJ2-2; the D gene is possibly TRBD2 (7 bases). The CDR3 runs 14 residues. Germline V gives CDR1 LNHDA, CDR2 SQIVND (reference sequence). Trimming removed 3 bases from V and 7 bases from J, with 12 bases in between. The CDR3 is CASSIGGRNGELFF. The CDR3, as DNA: TGTGCCAGTAGTATCGGGGGGCGAAACGGGGAGCTGTTTTTT.

This clone came up many times. In the same sample, other DNA sequences code for this CDR3. The chain is built from TRBV10-3 and TRBJ1-5; no clear D. V was clipped by 0 bases and J by 5 bases, with 8 bases between them. The germline V gene has CDR1 ENHRY and CDR2 SYGVKD. The CDR3 is 14 amino acids. The CDR3 loop is CAISESGGHQPQHF. The CDR3 DNA sequence: TGTGCCATCAGTGAGTCGGGAGGTCATCAGCCCCAGCATTTT.

With respect to this clone: The germline gene is not matched at one end of the junction; a read error may be the cause. V is TRBV6-5 and J is TRBJ1-1; D gene uncertain. Germline V gene data show CDR1 as MNHEY and CDR2 as SVGAGI. This CDR3 spans 12 amino acids. This chain's CDR3 is CDSPRPNTEAFF. The CDR3 bases are TGTGACAGCCCCAGGCCTAACACTGAAGCTTTCTTT.

This chain links TRBV7-9 with TRBJ1-3; weak D call: TRBD1 (5 bases). The CDR3 is 15 amino acids. Trimming took 5 bases from V and 4 from J, leaving 15 bases between them. In germline, CDR1 is SEHNR, CDR2 FQNEAQ (reference sequence). CDR3 sequence (DNA): TGTGCCAGCAGCAATTCAGGGCAACGAGGAAACACCATATATTTT. Its protein product is CASSNSGQRGNTIYF.

The J gene is TRBJ2-5, the V gene TRBV6-5, with 11 bases that match TRBD2. The CDR3 runs to 16 residues. Germline lookup yields CDR1 MNHEY and CDR2 SVGAGI. Trimming removed 2 bases from V and 2 bases from J; junction bases left unmatched: 4. CDR3 nucleotide sequence: TGTGCCAGCAGTTACGGGCTAGCGGGGGGTCAAGAGACCCAGTACTTC. It codes for CASSYGLAGGQETQYF.

This chain connects TRBV11-3 to TRBJ2-7; D is possibly TRBD1 (6 bases). Trimming shortened V by 5 bases and J by 2 bases, and 16 bases separated the two germline ends. Looked up from germline, CDR1 is SGHNT and CDR2 is YENEEA. This CDR3 is built from 15 residues. The CDR3 coding sequence is TGTGCCAGCAGCGGATCAGGGGCCCTGACCTACGAGCAGTACTTC. It yields the protein CASSGSGALTYEQYF.

The rearrangement uses TRBV4-2 and TRBJ2-2; TRBD1 aligns across 7 bases. CDR1 and CDR2 (germline): LGHNA, YNFKEQ. J was trimmed by 3 bases and V by 1 base; bases with no gene match: 5. The CDR3 has 16 amino acids. The CDR3 protein is CASSQVGTEDTGELFF. CDR3 DNA: TGTGCCAGCAGCCAAGTCGGGACAGAAGACACCGGGGAGCTGTTTTTT.

This chain joins TRBV18 and TRBJ2-5; the match to TRBD1 covers 11 bases. With 6 bases clipped from V and 1 base from J, the junction kept 4 bases outside the gene matches. The CDR3 length is 15 residues. Germline V lookup: CDR1 KGHSH, CDR2 LQKENI. In DNA form, the CDR3 reads TGTGCCAGCTCCCCCGGGACAGGGGGCCAAGAGACCCAGTACTTC. Its translation: CASSPGTGGQETQYF.

This clone is a singleton in its sample. The rearrangement joins TRBV30 to TRBJ1-4, with 8 nucleotides matching TRBD1. The CDR3 totals 14 residues. CDR1 and CDR2 (germline): GTSNPN, SVGIG (reference sequence). The V and J ends lost 0 bases and 13 bases, in that order; junction bases with no gene match: 10. CDR3 sequence: CAWSVGRGHHRLFF. The DNA for the CDR3 is TGTGCCTGGAGTGTCGGCAGGGGGCATCACCGACTGTTTTTT. The full variable domain, in which reference TRBV30 and TRBJ1-4 provide the parts outside the CDR3, is SQTIHQWPATLVQPVGSPLSLECTVEGTSNPNLYWYRQAAGRGLQLLFYSVGIGQISSEVPQNLSASRPQDRQFILSSKKLLLSDSGFYLCAWSVGRGHHRLFFGSGTQLSVL.

This clone has just a few counts. J is TRBJ1-2 and V is TRBV4-1, with D uncertain. The V end lost 4 bases, the J end lost 7 bases, and 13 bases lay between the germline ends. The germline V gene has CDR1 MGHRA and CDR2 YSYEKL. The CDR3 has 13 amino acids. CDR3 in amino acids: CASSRTPGGGYTF. The CDR3 coding sequence is TGCGCCAGCAGCCGTACCCCGGGTGGTGGCTACACCTTC.

The chain has TRBV18 and TRBJ1-5; 12 positions agree with TRBD1. The CDR3 totals 16 residues. Trimming at V came to 3 bases and at J to 2 bases, leaving 2 bases not matched to a gene. Germline CDR1 is KGHSH and CDR2 is LQKENI. Here the CDR3 DNA reads TGTGCCAGCTCACCCGGGACAGGGGGCCGCAATCAGCCCCAGCATTTT. Translated: CASSPGTGGRNQPQHF.

This clone appeared once. The CDR3 region has the DNA TGTGCCAGCAGCCCCCTTGCAGGCCCTGACACTGAAGCTTTCTTT. This sequence encodes CASSPLAGPDTEAFF. This chain joins TRBV7-3 and TRBJ1-1; D remains ambiguous. Germline-derived CDR1 and CDR2 are SGHTA and FQGTGA. The CDR3 runs to 15 residues. V dropped 5 bases and J dropped 3 bases, with 16 bases sitting between them.

The chain uses TRBV19 and TRBJ1-5; possibly TRBD1 for D (5 bases). The CDR3 length is 15 residues. Trimming pared 2 bases from V and 5 bases from J, leaving 13 bases between. Looked up from germline, CDR1 is LNHDA and CDR2 is SQIVND (reference sequence). CDR3 in amino acids: CASSISSGRDQPQHF. The DNA of the CDR3 is TGTGCCAGTAGTATAAGTTCAGGCAGGGATCAGCCCCAGCATTTT.

The rearrangement joins TRBV5-1 to TRBJ1-1; D gene uncertain. Germline values: CDR1 SGHRS, CDR2 YFSETQ. V was trimmed by 4 bases and J by 3 bases, leaving 16 bases between them. CDR3 length equals 15 residues. CDR3 nucleotide sequence: TGCGCCAGCAGCCAGTACAGAACCCGCCACACTGAAGCTTTCTTT. Residues: CASSQYRTRHTEAFF. The full variable domain, its missing parts supplied by reference TRBV5-1 and TRBJ1-1, is KAGVTQTPRYLIKTRGQQVTLSCSPISGHRSVSWYQQTPGQGLQFLFEYFSETQRNKGNFPGRFSGRQFSNSRSEMNVSTLELGDSALYLCASSQYRTRHTEAFFGQGTRLTVV.

The sample holds a few counts of this clone. V and J are TRBV11-2 and TRBJ2-7, with TRBD2 identical over 7 bases. The CDR3 length is 15 residues. The V gene's germline CDR1 is SGHAT and CDR2 FQNNGV. V gave up 5 bases and J gave up 6 bases; unmatched junction bases: 13. The CDR3 spells CASSPWGGKRSEQYF. The CDR3 DNA sequence: TGTGCCAGCAGCCCGTGGGGGGGGAAGCGTAGCGAGCAGTACTTC.

CDR3 loop: CASSELVRSDTQYF. Written as DNA, the CDR3 is TGTGCCAGCAGTGAACTGGTTAGATCAGATACGCAGTATTTT. The rearrangement links TRBV2 to TRBJ2-3, with unresolved D. From germline, CDR1 is SNHLY and CDR2 FYNNEI. The V end was cut by 2 bases, the J end by 4 bases, with 10 bases between. The CDR3 sequence is 14 residues long.

This chain uses TRBV7-9 with TRBJ2-3, with 11 nucleotides matching TRBD2. Trimming took 5 bases from V and 5 from J; bases not matched to a gene: 6. The germline CDR1 and CDR2 sequences are SEHNR and FQNEAQ (reference sequence). This CDR3 has 15 amino acids. In DNA form, the CDR3 reads TGTGCCAGCAGCCTGACTAGCGGGGTCGTAGATACGCAGTATTTT. Translated: CASSLTSGVVDTQYF.

The chain is built from TRBV6-5 and TRBJ2-4; D ambiguous. Trimming took off 10 bases at V and 8 bases at J, with 15 bases between the two ends. In germline, CDR1 is MNHEY, CDR2 SVGAGI. The CDR3 loop spans 12 amino acids. DNA for the CDR3: TGTGCCACATCGAGAGCTTTGGACATTCAGTACTTC. Translating it yields CATSRALDIQYF.

The J gene is TRBJ1-6, the V gene TRBV5-5; tentatively, D is TRBD1 (6 bases). Germline CDR1 is SGHKS and CDR2 is YYEKEE (reference sequence). V dropped 4 bases and J dropped 10 bases, with 21 bases sitting between them. This CDR3 comprises 16 residues. The CDR3 spells CASSPVGGALGSPLHF. The CDR3 bases are TGTGCCAGCAGCCCGGTAGGGGGTGCACTCGGCTCACCCCTCCACTTT. The full variable domain, its missing parts supplied by reference TRBV5-5 and TRBJ1-6, is DAGVTQSPTHLIKTRGQQVTLRCSPISGHKSVSWYQQVLGQGPQFIFQYYEKEERGRGNFPDRFSARQFPNYSSELNVNALLLGDSALYLCASSPVGGALGSPLHFGNGTRLTVT.

The chain couples TRBV6-4 to TRBJ2-1, with TRBD2 matching 10 bases. Germline lookup yields CDR1 MRHNA and CDR2 SNTAGT. The V gene end was trimmed by 6 bases and the J gene end by 4 bases; junction bases not matched to a gene: 9. The CDR3 is made up of 16 amino acids. CDR3 in amino acids: CASSPLAGGVYNEQFF. The CDR3 DNA reads as TGTGCCAGCAGCCCCTTAGCGGGGGGCGTGTACAATGAGCAGTTCTTC.

The V call is TRBV19, the J call TRBJ1-1; D is perhaps TRBD1 (6 bases). The ends were cut back, 6 bases at V and 2 bases at J, with 31 bases in the middle. CDR1 is LNHDA, CDR2 SQIVND, per germline (reference sequence). CDR3 length: 20 residues. CDR3 bases: TGTGCCAGTAGGGGGGCCCGATTTTTGTCGACTTTTAGAATCAACACTGAAGCTTTCTTT. The encoded protein is CASRGARFLSTFRINTEAFF.

This chain connects TRBV5-8 to TRBJ1-1, with D possibly being TRBD1 (5 bases). V was clipped by 4 bases and J by 12 bases, with 22 bases between them. This CDR3 contains 14 residues. Germline CDR1 reads SGHTS; CDR2 reads YDEGEE. The CDR3: CASSQPPDTLRTFF. The DNA of the CDR3 is TGTGCCAGCAGCCAACCCCCGGACACGCTTAGGACTTTCTTT.

This chain joins TRBV27 and TRBJ2-7; 8 nucleotides agree with TRBD1. This CDR3 has 12 amino acids. In germline, CDR1 is MNHEY, CDR2 SMNVEV (reference sequence). V gave up 6 bases and J gave up 6 bases; unmatched junction bases: 4. As DNA, the CDR3 is TGTGCCAGCAGACAGGGGGTCGGCGAGCAGTACTTC. This gives the protein CASRQGVGEQYF.

V is TRBV25-1 and J is TRBJ1-4, with 9 bases that match TRBD1. Germline lookup yields CDR1 MGHDK and CDR2 SYGVNS. V dropped 6 bases and J dropped 8; count of bases not matched to a gene: 10. CDR3 length: 15 residues. The CDR3 coding sequence is TGTGCCAGCAGCTGGACAGGGGTCGTGGAGGAAAAACTGTTTTTT. Translating gives CASSWTGVVEEKLFF.